This entry concerns a single T cell receptor beta chain. The source of the sample is a study of T cell responses to AZD1222 COVID-19 vaccine. This table comes from immunoSEQ multiplex PCR, and its TCRdb copy is limited to in-frame clones, with some not included. The sample lists about 170,000 clones, over 75% seen once, with approximately 3% in the top ten. V lost 4 bases and J 5 bases, leaving 18 bases between the germline ends. CDR3 length equals 17 residues. Germline V gives CDR1 SGHTA, CDR2 FQGTGA. The source was peripheral blood, collected on day 0 of AZD1222 vaccination. V gene TRBV7-3 combines with J gene TRBJ1-6, with D perhaps matching TRBD1 (5 bases). The origin of this receptor is an adult in good health. Here the CDR3 DNA reads TGTGCCAGCAGCTCCCGCGGTGGGGGGATCGATAATTCACCCCTCCACTTT. Translated: CASSSRGGGIDNSPLHF.